The rows below give T cell receptor beta chains drawn from one sample of a study of OX40 agonist ivuxolimab in advanced cancers. The protocol was immunoSEQ multiplex PCR, while the TCRdb copy is restricted to in-frame clones and leaves out a portion. The top ten clones hold over 25% of a sample with approximately 17,000 clones, over 75% of them seen once. The sequencing here drew on CD4+ or CD8+ T cells sorted from blood, taken in a trial of the OX40 agonist ivuxolimab. The origin of the receptors is an adult with an advanced solid tumor such as melanoma, head and neck, liver or kidney cancer. Each CDR3 is given with its conserved first and last residue. A D gene is named only where the DNA matches it firmly. The size of a clone is reported for some rows only, either as once, few or many, or as a class for expanded clones.

. 11 TRBJ2-7 medium-sized TRBV7-8 CASSLYYEQYF TGTGCCAGCAGCTTATACTACGAGCAGTACTTC
. 12 TRBJ2-7 . TRBV6-1 CASSVNSYEQYF TGTGCCAGCAGCGTAAACAGCTACGAGCAGTACTTC
. 16 TRBJ1-6 . TRBV6-5 CASSYHYDTQNSPLHF TGTGCCAGCAGTTACCACTACGACACTCAGAATTCACCCCTCCACTTT
. 15 TRBJ1-2 . TRBV11-3 CASSPETGLVPSYTF TGTGCCAGCAGCCCTGAAACAGGTCTCGTTCCAAGCTACACCTTC
TRBD1 16 TRBJ2-1 . TRBV4-1 CASSHNRGYGYNEQFF TGCGCCAGCAGCCATAACAGGGGGTACGGCTACAATGAGCAGTTCTTC
. 16 TRBJ1-1 . TRBV7-8 CASSSIQPPLNTEAFF TGTGCCAGCAGCTCCATCCAACCACCACTGAACACTGAAGCTTTCTTT
TRBD2 17 TRBJ2-3 . TRBV7-9 CASSGPTGTSGTDTQYF TGTGCCAGCAGCGGACCCACCGGGACTAGCGGCACAGATACGCAGTATTTT
. 12 TRBJ1-1 . TRBV6-6 CASSYGGTEAFF TGTGCCAGCAGTTATGGGGGCACTGAAGCTTTCTTT
TRBD1 13 TRBJ2-7 . TRBV6-9 CASGPGQLYEQYF TGTGCCAGCGGGCCGGGACAGCTCTACGAGCAGTACTTC
TRBD2 16 TRBJ2-2 . TRBV27 CASSSLAERNTGELFF TGTGCCAGCAGTTCACTAGCGGAGAGGAACACCGGGGAGCTGTTTTTT
. 15 TRBJ2-1 . TRBV5-8 CASSLALPTPNEQFF TGTGCCAGCAGCTTGGCACTACCAACCCCCAATGAGCAGTTCTTC
. 15 TRBJ2-7 few TRBV5-4 CASSLEWQATYEQYF TGTGCCAGCAGCTTGGAGTGGCAGGCCACCTACGAGCAGTACTTC
TRBD1 15 TRBJ2-1 . TRBV13 CASQTRDRAYNEQFF TGTGCCAGCCAAACCCGGGACAGGGCCTACAATGAGCAGTTCTTC
. 11 TRBJ2-1 . TRBV7-6 CAHMSGNEQFF TGTGCCCACATGTCGGGCAATGAGCAGTTCTTC
. 16 TRBJ1-2 few TRBV29-1 CSVEDQEPLLENGYTF TGCAGCGTTGAAGATCAGGAGCCACTCCTAGAGAATGGCTACACCTTC
TRBD2 16 TRBJ2-2 . TRBV10-3 CAIAPRLAGESGELFF TGTGCCATCGCACCGAGACTAGCGGGAGAGTCCGGGGAGCTGTTTTTT
TRBD1 15 TRBJ2-7 . TRBV11-2 CASSLGTGGTYEQYF TGTGCCAGCAGCTTAGGGACAGGGGGGACCTACGAGCAGTACTTC
. 15 TRBJ2-7 . TRBV27 CASSLGGQLAYEQYF TGTGCCAGCAGTTTAGGAGGACAGCTTGCCTACGAGCAGTACTTC
. 14 TRBJ1-2 few TRBV5-4 CASSLEWITTGYTF TGTGCCAGCAGCTTGGAGTGGATTACGACGGGCTACACCTTC
. 13 TRBJ2-1 once TRBV11-2 CASTPGGYNEQFF TGTGCCAGCACCCCGGGTGGATACAATGAGCAGTTCTTC
. 13 TRBJ1-3 . TRBV7-6 CASSLSGGNTIYF TGTGCCAGCAGCTTATCCGGTGGAAACACCATATATTTT
TRBD1 16 TRBJ2-2 . TRBV4-3 CASSQRGQGLTGELFF TGCGCCAGCAGCCAGCGAGGACAGGGGCTCACCGGGGAGCTGTTTTTT
TRBD1 15 TRBJ2-1 . TRBV28 CASSFRTGPYNEQFF TGTGCCAGCAGTTTCAGGACAGGGCCCTACAATGAGCAGTTCTTC
. 13 TRBJ2-7 . TRBV7-8 CASSPGPKYEQYF TGTGCCAGCAGCCCCGGACCCAAATACGAGCAGTACTTC
TRBD1 15 TRBJ1-1 . TRBV4-1 CASSPSGTGPTEAFF TGCGCCAGCAGCCCGTCCGGGACAGGGCCCACTGAAGCTTTCTTT
. 13 TRBJ2-2 . TRBV7-8 CASSSRNTGELFF TGTGCCAGCAGCTCCCGAAACACCGGGGAGCTGTTTTTT
TRBD2 13 TRBJ2-7 . TRBV2 CASFSGSVYEQYF TGTGCCAGCTTTAGCGGGAGCGTTTACGAGCAGTACTTC
TRBD1 14 TRBJ2-1 once TRBV27 CASRGTGAYNEQFF TGTGCCAGCAGGGGGACAGGGGCCTACAATGAGCAGTTCTTC
. 15 TRBJ1-5 . TRBV28 CASSFSSGTGQPQHF TGTGCCAGCAGTTTTTCCTCGGGAACGGGTCAGCCCCAGCATTTT
. 10 TRBJ2-1 . TRBV25-1 CASSEGVQFF TGTGCCAGCAGTGAAGGGGTCCAGTTCTTC
. 16 TRBJ1-4 . TRBV5-1 CASSWRQQPTNEKLFF TGCGCCAGCAGCTGGAGACAGCAGCCAACTAATGAAAAACTGTTTTTT
. 13 TRBJ1-2 once TRBV27 CASSLSLGYGYTF TGTGCCAGCAGTTTATCCCTCGGCTATGGCTACACCTTC
TRBD1 14 TRBJ1-2 . TRBV28 CASSWTGLPGGYTF TGTGCCAGCAGTTGGACAGGACTCCCTGGTGGCTACACCTTC
TRBD2 12 TRBJ2-1 few TRBV6-1 CASRGLANEQFF TGTGCCAGCAGGGGACTAGCCAATGAGCAGTTCTTC
TRBD1 15 TRBJ1-4 . TRBV7-8 CASSSRTGSNEKLFF TGTGCCAGCAGCTCCAGGACAGGCAGTAATGAAAAACTGTTTTTT
. 13 TRBJ2-1 large TRBV4-1 CASSQDYNNEQFF TGCGCCAGCAGCCAAGATTACAACAATGAGCAGTTCTTC
. 14 TRBJ2-7 . TRBV7-6 CASSPRQGSYEQYF TGTGCCAGCAGCCCCCGGCAGGGGTCCTACGAGCAGTACTTC
. 14 TRBJ2-3 . TRBV27 CASSLSGGTLPQYF TGTGCCAGCAGTTTATCGGGCGGGACTCTCCCGCAGTATTTT
TRBD2 13 TRBJ2-1 . TRBV27 CASRGGPYNEQFF TGTGCCAGTCGCGGGGGGCCTTACAATGAGCAGTTCTTC
. 15 TRBJ2-3 . TRBV9 CASSAGTSTADTQYF TGTGCCAGCAGCGCGGGGACGAGCACCGCAGATACGCAGTATTTT
TRBD2 18 TRBJ2-1 few TRBV27 CASSHVGPSGSSYNEQFF TGTGCCAGCAGCCATGTCGGGCCTAGCGGGAGCTCCTACAATGAGCAGTTCTTC
. 14 TRBJ2-5 . TRBV25-1 CASSEPRVQETQYF TGTGCCAGCAGTGAGCCAAGGGTTCAAGAGACCCAGTACTTC
. 14 TRBJ2-7 . TRBV9 CASSVGTSTYEQYF TGTGCCAGCAGCGTAGGGACTTCTACCTACGAGCAGTACTTC
. 16 TRBJ2-7 . TRBV13 CASSLGLGEMNYEQYF TGTGCCAGCAGCTTAGGTTTGGGGGAAATGAACTACGAGCAGTACTTC
TRBD1 14 TRBJ2-1 . TRBV19 CASSTWDSSNEQFF TGTGCCAGTAGTACCTGGGACAGCTCCAATGAGCAGTTCTTC